This TCR beta chain comes out of a study of blood T cell repertoires in COVID-19 (dated by TCRdb to the early 2020s). With respect to the entire study: Samples covering the acute and convalescent phases of COVID-19 were provided by collaborators in the United States, Italy and Spain. The material from the prospective study consisted of cDNA or gDNA derived from T cells, B-cell-depleted T cells, or PBMCs. Deeply sampled blood TCRbeta repertoires from subjects exposed to, actively infected with, or recovered from COVID-19 were included in the dataset. The repertoires were released in a freely available public database intended as a resource for research on the immune response to SARS-CoV-2. Samples came from the ongoing ImmuneRACE study (first 160 participants) plus 1,254 subjects from 6 global collaborators. The sample metadata nearly always contained a de-identified subject ID, COVID-19 status, age in years and sex. Where available, HLA class I and class II types were obtained from metadata supplied by the sample provider rather than from assay-based typing.

TCRbeta CDR3 regions were amplified from genomic DNA by means of the immunoSEQ Assay, a bias-controlled multiplex PCR. The authors' analysis ran thus. The number of nucleated cells in each sample was estimated by amplification of reference gene primers within the assay. To quantify the absolute abundance of each unique TCRbeta CDR3 rearrangement, sequence reads were collapsed and filtered. Productive Simpson clonality was computed per sample as the square root of Simpson's diversity index over productive rearrangements. TCRdb obtained this table from immuneACCESS and retained in-frame rearrangements with V and J assigned. These tables miss some clones; where compared with another copy, unresolved V genes account for less than half of the shortfall, and the remainder is unexplained. D and trimming come from the DNA, and the V and J calls and clone size come from that table. For this sample there are roughly 160,000 clones; 85% to 90% appear just once. Less than 3% of the sample lies in the top ten.

This clone was counted a single time. What this receptor recognizes is not known. Per-base qualities were not stored, and no clone one base away is much larger. Reading from cysteine to phenylalanine, the CDR3 counts 14 amino acids. CDR3 DNA is the only sequence kept; it has 42 bases, read in frame from the first base. Trimmed from V: 6 bases; trimmed from J: 8 bases; junction bases lacking a gene match: 10. In the germline V gene (reference sequence), CDR1 corresponds to LNHDA and CDR2 to SQIVND. General conclusions and limits of the study: Clinical and demographic metadata were provided uncurated, with the amount varying by source and participant.

In Seattle, one collaborating source enrolled patients while the infection was active and tracked those patients longitudinally over the course of disease. The collaborating institutions used their own protocols to collect whole blood in K2EDTA tubes. Collaborator samples were shipped for TCRbeta analysis as frozen whole blood, isolated PBMCs, or DNA extracted from either sample type. The sequence links TRBV19 to TRBJ2-3; TRBD1 agrees with 8 junctional bases. Sequenced sample: peripheral blood. The receptor was derived from an elderly woman with COVID-19, enrolled during active disease. The CDR3 corresponds to CASRPGGLRGTQYF. The base sequence is TGTGCCAGTAGACCAGGGGGCCTTAGGGGTACGCAGTATTTT.